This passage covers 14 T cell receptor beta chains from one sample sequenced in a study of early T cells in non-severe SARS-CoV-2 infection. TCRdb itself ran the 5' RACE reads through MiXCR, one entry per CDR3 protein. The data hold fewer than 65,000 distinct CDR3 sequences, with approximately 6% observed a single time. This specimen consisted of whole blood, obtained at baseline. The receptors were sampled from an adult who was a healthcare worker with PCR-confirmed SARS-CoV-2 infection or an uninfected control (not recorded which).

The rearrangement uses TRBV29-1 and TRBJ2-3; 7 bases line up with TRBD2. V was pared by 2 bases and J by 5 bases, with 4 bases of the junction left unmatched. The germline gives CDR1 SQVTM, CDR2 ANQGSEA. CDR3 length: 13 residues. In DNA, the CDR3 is TGCAGCGTTGAAACGGGAGGCGGAGATACGCAGTATTTT. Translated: CSVETGGGDTQYF.

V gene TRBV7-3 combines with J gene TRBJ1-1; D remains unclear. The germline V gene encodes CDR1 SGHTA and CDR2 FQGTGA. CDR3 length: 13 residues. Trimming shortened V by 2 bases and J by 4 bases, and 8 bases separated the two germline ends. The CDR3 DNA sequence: TGTGCCAGCAGCTTAGATTGGGGCACTGAAGCTTTCTTT. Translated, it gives CASSLDWGTEAFF.

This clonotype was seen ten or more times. The CDR3: CSARKTSKPDTQYF. The CDR3 region has the DNA TGCAGTGCTAGGAAAACTAGTAAGCCAGATACGCAGTATTTT. This chain connects TRBV20-1 to TRBJ2-3; tentative D call: TRBD2 (5 bases). Germline V CDR1 and CDR2: DFQATT, SNEGSKA (reference sequence). V lost 3 bases, J lost 4 bases, and 14 bases lay in between. The CDR3 consists of 14 residues.

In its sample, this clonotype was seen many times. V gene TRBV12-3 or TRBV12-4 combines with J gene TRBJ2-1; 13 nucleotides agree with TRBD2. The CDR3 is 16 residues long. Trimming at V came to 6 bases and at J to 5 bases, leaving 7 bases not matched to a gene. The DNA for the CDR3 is TGTGCCAGCAGCCTGAGACTAGCGGGAGGAAACAATGAGCAGTTCTTC. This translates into CASSLRLAGGNNEQFF.

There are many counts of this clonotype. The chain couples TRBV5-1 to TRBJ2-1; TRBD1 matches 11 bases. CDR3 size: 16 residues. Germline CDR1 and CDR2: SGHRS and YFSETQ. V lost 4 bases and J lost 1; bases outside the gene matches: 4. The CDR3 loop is CASSVGQGASYNEQFF. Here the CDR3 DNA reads TGCGCCAGCAGCGTCGGACAGGGGGCGTCCTACAATGAGCAGTTCTTC.

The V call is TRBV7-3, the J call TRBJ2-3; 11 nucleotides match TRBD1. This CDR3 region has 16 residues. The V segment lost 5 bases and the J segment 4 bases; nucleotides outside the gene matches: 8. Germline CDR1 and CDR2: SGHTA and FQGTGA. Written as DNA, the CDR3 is TGTGCCAGCAGCCCGTGGGGACAGGGGGGCCCAGATACGCAGTATTTT. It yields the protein CASSPWGQGGPDTQYF.

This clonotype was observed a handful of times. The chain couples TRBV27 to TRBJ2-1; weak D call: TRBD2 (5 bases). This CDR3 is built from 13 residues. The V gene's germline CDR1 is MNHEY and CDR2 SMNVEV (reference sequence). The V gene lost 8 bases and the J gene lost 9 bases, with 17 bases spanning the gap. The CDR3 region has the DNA TGTGCCAGCGGGCGTTTGGTGGAGGCTGAGCAGTTCTTC. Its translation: CASGRLVEAEQFF.

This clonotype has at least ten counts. The CDR3 sequence: CASSVGGGDTQYF. CDR3 bases: TGTGCCAGCAGCGTCGGAGGAGGAGATACGCAGTATTTT. The rearrangement uses TRBV9 and TRBJ2-3, with D possibly matching TRBD2 (5 bases). The ends were cut back, 2 bases at V and 5 bases at J, with 9 bases in the middle. Looked up from germline, CDR1 is SGDLS and CDR2 is YYNGEE. This CDR3 contains 13 residues.

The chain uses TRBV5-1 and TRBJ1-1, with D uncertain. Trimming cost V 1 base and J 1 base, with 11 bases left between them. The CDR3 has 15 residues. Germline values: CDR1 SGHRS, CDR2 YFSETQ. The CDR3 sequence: CASSLWVQSNTEAFF. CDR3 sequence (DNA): TGCGCCAGCAGCTTGTGGGTACAATCGAACACTGAAGCTTTCTTT.

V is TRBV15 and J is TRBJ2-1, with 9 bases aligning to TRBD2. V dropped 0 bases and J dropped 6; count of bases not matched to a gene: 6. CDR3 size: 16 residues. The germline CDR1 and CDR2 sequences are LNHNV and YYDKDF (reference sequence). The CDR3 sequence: CATSRDMGLALNEQFF. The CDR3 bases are TGTGCCACCAGCAGAGATATGGGACTAGCTCTCAATGAGCAGTTCTTC. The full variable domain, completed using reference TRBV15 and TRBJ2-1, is DAMVIQNPRYQVTQFGKPVTLSCSQTLNHNVMYWYQQKSSQAPKLLFHYYDKDFNNEADTPDNFQSRRPNTSFCFLDIRSPGLGDTAMYLCATSRDMGLALNEQFFGPGTRLTVL.

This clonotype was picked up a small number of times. The chain's CDR3 is CASSLESHAGELFF. The DNA for the CDR3 is TGTGCCAGCAGCTTAGAGTCGCACGCCGGGGAGCTGTTTTTT. V usage is TRBV7-2 and J usage is TRBJ2-2; D uncertain. CDR3 length: 14 residues. Trimming pared 1 base from V and 6 bases from J, leaving 9 bases between. The germline gives CDR1 SGHTA, CDR2 FQGNSA.

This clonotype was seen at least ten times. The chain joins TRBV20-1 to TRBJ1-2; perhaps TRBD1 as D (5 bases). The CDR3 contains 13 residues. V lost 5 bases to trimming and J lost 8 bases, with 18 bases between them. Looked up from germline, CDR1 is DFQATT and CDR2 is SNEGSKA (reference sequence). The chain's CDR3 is CSAASTARTGYTF. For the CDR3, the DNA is TGCAGTGCTGCCTCGACAGCTCGAACGGGCTACACCTTC.

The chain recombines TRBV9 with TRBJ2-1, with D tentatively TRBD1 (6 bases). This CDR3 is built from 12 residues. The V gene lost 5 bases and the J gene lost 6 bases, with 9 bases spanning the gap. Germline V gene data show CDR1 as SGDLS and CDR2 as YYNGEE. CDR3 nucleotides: TGTGCCAGCAGGGGGGCTAGCAATGAGCAGTTCTTC. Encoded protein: CASRGASNEQFF.

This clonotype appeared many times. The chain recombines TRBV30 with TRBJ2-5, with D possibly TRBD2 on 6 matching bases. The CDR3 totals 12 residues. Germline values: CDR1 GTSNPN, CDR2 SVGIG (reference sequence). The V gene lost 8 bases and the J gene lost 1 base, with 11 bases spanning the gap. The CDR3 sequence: CAGGQGQETQYF. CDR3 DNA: TGTGCCGGAGGGCAGGGCCAAGAGACCCAGTACTTC.